The rows below give T cell receptor beta chains drawn from one sample of a study of Graves' ophthalmopathy and Graves' hyperthyroidism. TCRdb used MiXCR to reprocess the multiplex PCR reads, holding one entry per CDR3 protein. The sample comprises around 1,000,000 distinct CDR3 sequences, 35% to 40% of which are singletons, and roughly 10% rests with the top ten. The specimen was peripheral blood or thyroid tissue (not recorded which). These TCRs come from an adult man with Graves' hyperthyroidism. Each CDR3 is given with its conserved first and last residue. The D gene is left open where the match is weak. Clone size is given for some rows only: seen once, a few or many times, or a class if the clone is expanded.

J | D | size | V | CDR3 | DNA
TRBJ2-7 | . | . | TRBV4-1 | CASSQDALGGKGAYEQYF | TGCGCCAGCAGCCAAGACGCCCTCGGCGGCAAGGGGGCCTACGAGCAGTACTTC
TRBJ1-5 | TRBD1 | . | TRBV27 | CASSFSWTGLNQPQHF | TGTGCCAGCAGTTTTTCTTGGACAGGGCTCAATCAGCCCCAGCATTTT
TRBJ1-6 | TRBD1 | many | TRBV13 | CASSPWSGGGRARSPLHF | TGTGCCAGCAGCCCGTGGTCAGGGGGTGGGAGGGCTCGTTCACCCCTCCACTTT
TRBJ1-2 | . | . | TRBV7-8 | CASSHRPDSIGYTF | TGTGCCAGCAGCCATCGGCCCGATTCCATTGGCTACACCTTC
TRBJ2-5 | TRBD1 | few | TRBV10-1 | CASSSTGTGIETQYF | TGCGCCAGCAGCAGCACCGGGACAGGGATAGAGACCCAGTACTTC
TRBJ1-5 | . | . | TRBV4-3 | CASSQEGLGNQPQHF | TGCGCCAGCAGCCAAGAGGGTTTGGGCAATCAGCCCCAGCATTTT
TRBJ1-6 | . | . | TRBV28 | CASSWLGSPLHF | TGTGCCAGCAGTTGGCTCGGTTCACCCCTCCACTTT
TRBJ1-3 | . | few | TRBV19 | CASSGTKSSGNTIYF | TGTGCCAGTAGCGGGACTAAGTCCTCTGGAAACACCATATATTTT
TRBJ2-7 | TRBD1 | many | TRBV7-6 | CASSLSPAGGSYEQYF | TGTGCCAGCAGCTTATCGCCCGCAGGGGGCTCCTACGAGCAGTACTTC
TRBJ1-4 | . | . | TRBV28 | CASNFYGGNEKLFF | TGTGCCAGCAATTTCTACGGAGGGAATGAAAAACTGTTTTTT
TRBJ1-1 | TRBD1 | many | TRBV29-1 | CSGQGQGYTEAFF | TGCAGTGGACAGGGGCAAGGATACACTGAAGCTTTCTTT
TRBJ1-6 | TRBD1 | few | TRBV7-8 | CASARSGQGTPLHF | TGTGCCAGCGCACGTTCGGGACAGGGGACACCCCTCCACTTT
TRBJ1-2 | TRBD1 | few | TRBV30 | CAWGTGTVGYTF | TGTGCCTGGGGGACAGGGACGGTGGGCTACACCTTC
TRBJ2-5 | TRBD1 | many | TRBV29-1 | CSVEDWGQKETQYF | TGCAGCGTTGAAGATTGGGGACAGAAAGAGACCCAGTACTTC
TRBJ2-7 | TRBD2 | few | TRBV11-2 | CASSLVAGDYEQYF | TGTGCCAGCAGCTTAGTGGCGGGAGATTACGAGCAGTACTTC
TRBJ1-5 | . | few | TRBV4-3 | CASSQTLRGVPQPQHF | TGCGCCAGCAGCCAAACTCTGCGGGGGGTACCTCAGCCCCAGCATTTT
TRBJ2-2 | . | few | TRBV7-2 | CASSLELSSGETGELFF | TGTGCCAGCAGCTTAGAATTGTCGTCAGGGGAGACCGGGGAGCTGTTTTTT
TRBJ1-5 | . | few | TRBV19 | CASSIEQGRSQPQHF | TGTGCCAGTAGTATAGAGCAGGGTCGCTCTCAGCCCCAGCATTTT
TRBJ1-2 | . | many | TRBV9 | CASSVDRSNYGYTF | TGTGCCAGCAGCGTAGATCGTTCTAACTATGGCTACACCTTC
TRBJ1-5 | . | . | TRBV2 | CASRSGRAAETQHF | TGTGCCAGCCGGAGCGGGAGGGCAGCCGAGACCCAGCATTTT